These 28 T cell receptor beta chains were all obtained from the same sample, sequenced in a study of T cells in Graves' hyperthyroidism and ophthalmopathy. RNA transcripts gave rise to amplified TCR beta CDR3 regions. HTBI primers were the set used in a first-round RT-PCR of the TCR CDR3. TCRdb processed the multiplex PCR reads anew with MiXCR; each CDR3 protein has one entry. The sample lists around 420,000 distinct CDR3 sequences; around 16% were seen once. Sequencing was carried out using blood. The source is a woman aged 18 to 35 with Graves' hyperthyroidism.

This chain links TRBV19 with TRBJ1-2; D uncertain. Germline CDR1 reads LNHDA; CDR2 reads SQIVND (reference sequence). The V gene lost 2 bases and the J gene lost 0 bases, with 7 bases spanning the gap. The CDR3 consists of 14 residues. CDR3 coding DNA: TGTGCCAGTAGTATATCCAGATCTAACTATGGCTACACCTTC. It yields the protein CASSISRSNYGYTF.

This clonotype was seen many times. The gene calls are TRBV28 and TRBJ1-4; 9 nucleotides match TRBD1. Trimming removed 6 bases from V and 3 bases from J; junction bases left unmatched: 5. The germline gives CDR1 MDHEN, CDR2 SYDVKM. This CDR3 comprises 15 residues. CDR3 nucleotides: TGTGCCAGCAGCCGACAGGGGGACGCTAATGAAAAACTGTTTTTT. This sequence encodes CASSRQGDANEKLFF.

The chain combines TRBV7-2 with TRBJ2-7; D is unclear. Germline CDR1 SGHTA, CDR2 FQGNSA. V lost 4 bases and J 2 bases, leaving 12 bases between the germline ends. There are 14 residues in the CDR3. In DNA form, the CDR3 reads TGTGCCAGCAGCTCACCTTACCCTCCCTACGAGCAGTACTTC. It encodes CASSSPYPPYEQYF.

This clonotype has ten or more counts. The V call is TRBV28, the J call TRBJ2-5; TRBD1 matches 8 bases. The V gene end was trimmed by 1 base and the J gene end by 3 bases; junction bases not matched to a gene: 4. The CDR3 runs to 15 residues. Looked up from germline, CDR1 is MDHEN and CDR2 is SYDVKM. CDR3 sequence reads: CASSLSGQGKETQYF. DNA of the CDR3: TGTGCCAGCAGTTTATCCGGACAGGGAAAAGAGACCCAGTACTTC.

CDR3 amino acids: CASSLAPGSSGNTIYF. CDR3 sequence (DNA): TGTGCCAGCAGCTTGGCACCGGGGAGCTCTGGAAACACCATATATTTT. The chain joins TRBV5-5 to TRBJ1-3; D unclear. Germline lookup yields CDR1 SGHKS and CDR2 YYEKEE (reference sequence). Trimming removed 0 bases from V and 0 bases from J, with 10 bases in between. The CDR3 loop spans 16 amino acids.

This clonotype was observed at least ten times. A junction end diverges from the germline sequence, so it may reflect a read error. The chain has TRBV14 and TRBJ1-1; D unresolved. This CDR3 comprises 12 residues. From germline, CDR1 is SGHDN and CDR2 FVKESK. The CDR3 DNA follows: TGTGTCAGCAGCCGAAACCCCCCTGAAGCTTTCTTT. It is translated as CVSSRNPPEAFF.

The V gene is TRBV29-1, the J gene TRBJ1-4, with D uncertain. The CDR3 consists of 15 residues. V lost 4 bases to trimming and J lost 5 bases, with 17 bases between them. In germline, CDR1 is SQVTM, CDR2 ANQGSEA. CDR3 sequence reads: CSVVPRPAGNEKLFF. The CDR3 bases are TGCAGCGTTGTTCCCCGCCCCGCCGGGAATGAAAAACTGTTTTTT.

The V gene is TRBV19, the J gene TRBJ1-1; D is unclear. CDR1 is LNHDA, CDR2 SQIVND, per germline (reference sequence). This CDR3 spans 15 amino acids. Trimming took off 4 bases at V and 2 bases at J, with 14 bases between the two ends. CDR3 region: CASSTLFPLNTEAFF. In nucleotides, the CDR3 is TGTGCCAGTAGTACCCTTTTTCCACTTAACACTGAAGCTTTCTTT.

V and J are TRBV30 and TRBJ2-5, with 11 bases lining up with TRBD2. Germline V gives CDR1 GTSNPN, CDR2 SVGIG (reference sequence). With V trimmed by 4 bases and J by 14 bases, 15 bases remained unmatched. There are 14 residues in the CDR3. The DNA for the CDR3 is TGTGCCTGGACCTCAAGTCGCCTAGCGGGAGGCCTATACTTC. It specifies CAWTSSRLAGGLYF.

Many counts were recorded for this clonotype. The rearrangement links TRBV5-1 to TRBJ2-1; TRBD1 is a possible D gene (5 bases). Trimming took 7 bases from V and 10 from J, leaving 18 bases between them. Germline CDR1 reads SGHRS; CDR2 reads YFSETQ. The CDR3 has 13 amino acids. This chain's CDR3 is CASASGRGWEQFF. The CDR3 DNA sequence: TGCGCCAGCGCCTCGGGTAGGGGATGGGAGCAGTTCTTC.

There are many counts of this clonotype. The chain recombines TRBV27 with TRBJ2-5, with 12 bases that match TRBD2. There are 16 residues in the CDR3. In germline, CDR1 is MNHEY, CDR2 SMNVEV (reference sequence). V trimming: 5 bases; J trimming: 2 bases; junction bases outside the gene matches: 6. CDR3 amino acids: CASSRWTSGVQETQYF. The CDR3 nucleotides are TGTGCCAGCAGTCGCTGGACTAGCGGGGTGCAAGAGACCCAGTACTTC.

This clonotype was observed at least ten times. This chain connects TRBV7-3 to TRBJ1-3; tentative D call: TRBD1 (5 bases). Trimming shortened V by 5 bases and J by 0 bases, and 11 bases separated the two germline ends. The germline gives CDR1 SGHTA, CDR2 FQGTGA. The CDR3 totals 15 residues. The CDR3 reads CASSPGPNSGNTIYF. CDR3 nucleotides: TGTGCCAGCAGCCCGGGACCGAACTCTGGAAACACCATATATTTT.

This chain joins TRBV24-1 and TRBJ2-2; D is unresolved. V lost 0 bases and J 7 bases, leaving 5 bases between the germline ends. Germline CDR1 KGHDR, CDR2 SFDVKD. The CDR3 is made up of 13 amino acids. The CDR3 nucleotides are TGTGCCACCAGTGATTTGGAAAACGGGGAGCTGTTTTTT. Translated: CATSDLENGELFF.

This chain joins TRBV9 and TRBJ1-2; D gene uncertain. V lost 0 bases, J lost 4 bases, and 16 bases lay in between. The CDR3 totals 16 residues. Germline-derived CDR1 and CDR2 are SGDLS and YYNGEE. The CDR3 loop is CASSVGGRSEAYGYTF. The CDR3 DNA follows: TGTGCCAGCAGCGTAGGAGGGAGGAGCGAAGCCTATGGCTACACCTTC.

This clonotype appeared many times. CDR3 amino acids: CASSGSSRDGNQPQHF. The CDR3 nucleotides are TGTGCCAGTAGTGGCTCGAGCAGGGACGGCAATCAGCCCCAGCATTTT. The chain employs TRBV19 and TRBJ1-5; perhaps TRBD1 as D (5 bases). The germline V gene has CDR1 LNHDA and CDR2 SQIVND (reference sequence). This CDR3 comprises 16 residues. Trimming cost V 5 bases and J 2 bases, with 16 bases left between them. Full variable domain (rest looked up from reference TRBV19 and TRBJ1-5): DGGITQSPKYLFRKEGQNVTLSCEQNLNHDAMYWYRQDPGQGLRLIYYSQIVNDFQKGDIAEGYSVSREKKESFPLTVTSAQKNPTAFYLCASSGSSRDGNQPQHFGDGTRLSIL.

CDR3 loop: CSAVGTVNEQFF. CDR3 nucleotide sequence: TGCAGTGCCGTCGGGACTGTGAATGAGCAGTTCTTC. The V and J genes are TRBV20-1 and TRBJ2-1; a possible D gene is TRBD2 (6 bases). The length of the CDR3 is 12 residues. V was trimmed by 6 bases and J by 7 bases, leaving 13 bases between them. CDR1 is DFQATT, CDR2 SNEGSKA, per germline (reference sequence).

This sequence joins TRBV7-9 and TRBJ2-5, with D hard to call. The CDR3 contains 14 residues. The V and J ends lost 7 bases and 5 bases respectively, with 17 bases between them. Germline assignment: CDR1 SEHNR and CDR2 FQNEAQ (reference sequence). The CDR3 sequence is CASTRPQLPETQYF. The DNA for the CDR3 is TGTGCCAGCACCCGACCCCAACTCCCGGAGACCCAGTACTTC.

This clonotype was seen only a few times. V gene TRBV6-1 combines with J gene TRBJ2-5; the match to TRBD2 covers 11 bases. Trimming cost V 6 bases and J 4 bases; bases outside gene matches: 7. The length of the CDR3 is 15 residues. The germline V gene has CDR1 MNHNS and CDR2 SASEGT. The DNA of the CDR3 is TGTGCCAGCAGCCCACTAGCGGGAGCTGGAGAGACCCAGTACTTC. As protein: CASSPLAGAGETQYF.

There are many counts of this clonotype. V is TRBV9 and J is TRBJ2-3; the match to TRBD2 covers 9 bases. This CDR3 has 15 amino acids. V was clipped by 3 bases and J by 3 bases; unmatched bases: 5. The germline V gene has CDR1 SGDLS and CDR2 YYNGEE. CDR3 region: CASSARGLATDTQYF. CDR3 nucleotide sequence: TGTGCCAGCAGCGCGAGAGGACTAGCGACAGATACGCAGTATTTT.

This clonotype turned up a few times. The rearrangement links TRBV9 to TRBJ2-3; D call uncertain. In germline, CDR1 is SGDLS, CDR2 YYNGEE. CDR3 length: 18 amino acids. The germline V and J ends were trimmed by 0 bases and 0 bases, with 17 bases remaining between them. CDR3 sequence (DNA): TGTGCCAGCAGCGTAGTTCGTCCGCAGGCCGCTAGCACAGATACGCAGTATTTT. Its protein product is CASSVVRPQAASTDTQYF.

This clonotype was detected ten times or more. J is TRBJ2-7 and V is TRBV5-8, with D uncertain. CDR3 length: 15 amino acids. The germline gives CDR1 SGHTS, CDR2 YDEGEE. V lost 0 bases, J lost 2 bases, and 12 bases lay in between. The CDR3 sequence: CASSLALGGTYEQYF. The DNA for the CDR3 is TGTGCCAGCAGCTTGGCGTTGGGCGGAACCTACGAGCAGTACTTC.

Many counts were recorded for this clonotype. The genes are TRBV30 and TRBJ1-2; D remains ambiguous. The CDR3 contains 13 residues. V lost 0 bases to trimming and J lost 3 bases, with 8 bases between them. In germline, CDR1 is GTSNPN, CDR2 SVGIG (reference sequence). The CDR3 loop reads CAWSVGGDYGYTF. The CDR3 DNA reads TGTGCCTGGAGTGTCGGCGGGGACTATGGCTACACCTTC.

The sample holds a few counts of this clonotype. The chain joins TRBV13 to TRBJ2-3; 13 bases align to TRBD2. V lost 5 bases and J lost 5; bases outside the gene matches: 7. CDR1 is PRHDT, CDR2 FYEKMQ, per germline (reference sequence). The CDR3 has 16 amino acids. CDR3 protein: CASSELAGGPGDTQYF. Here the CDR3 DNA reads TGTGCCAGCAGCGAACTAGCGGGGGGGCCGGGAGATACGCAGTATTTT.

This clonotype was detected many times. The chain uses TRBV7-2 and TRBJ2-3; the match to TRBD1 covers 8 bases. V lost 1 base, J lost 4 bases, and 1 base stayed unmatched. The CDR3 has 14 residues. CDR1 and CDR2 (germline): SGHTA, FQGNSA. The CDR3, as DNA: TGTGCCAGCAGCTTAGGGACAGGGTCAGATACGCAGTATTTT. Translation gives CASSLGTGSDTQYF.

This clonotype came up many times. V and J are TRBV10-1 and TRBJ2-2; no clear D. V was clipped by 2 bases and J by 2 bases, with 6 bases between them. Germline V gives CDR1 WNHNN, CDR2 SYGVQD (reference sequence). This CDR3 comprises 14 residues. DNA for the CDR3: TGCGCCAGCAGTGAGAACCATAACACCGGGGAGCTGTTTTTT. It translates to CASSENHNTGELFF.

CDR3 sequence: CASSTWTGELFF. The DNA of the CDR3 is TGTGCCAGCAGCACCTGGACCGGGGAGCTGTTTTTT. The V and J genes are TRBV5-5 and TRBJ2-2; D not certain. The V end was cut by 4 bases, the J end by 5 bases, with 6 bases between. Germline V CDR1 and CDR2: SGHKS, YYEKEE (reference sequence). The length of the CDR3 is 12 residues.

This clonotype was detected many times. The J gene is TRBJ2-5, the V gene TRBV6-9, with 9 bases aligning to TRBD1. Germline trimming cut 5 bases from V and 4 bases from J; bases unmatched to any gene: 5. The CDR3 has 14 residues. Germline lookup yields CDR1 MNHGY and CDR2 SVAAGI. The CDR3 region is CASSTGQGRETQYF. DNA for the CDR3: TGTGCCAGCAGTACTGGACAGGGGCGAGAGACCCAGTACTTC.

The gene calls are TRBV29-1 and TRBJ2-3; TRBD2 agrees at 7 bases. CDR3 size: 13 residues. Germline trimming cut 7 bases from V and 5 bases from J; bases unmatched to any gene: 9. CDR1 and CDR2 (germline): SQVTM, ANQGSEA. CDR3 in DNA: TGCAGCGCTACTGGCGGGGGTGAAGATACGCAGTATTTT. Residues: CSATGGGEDTQYF.